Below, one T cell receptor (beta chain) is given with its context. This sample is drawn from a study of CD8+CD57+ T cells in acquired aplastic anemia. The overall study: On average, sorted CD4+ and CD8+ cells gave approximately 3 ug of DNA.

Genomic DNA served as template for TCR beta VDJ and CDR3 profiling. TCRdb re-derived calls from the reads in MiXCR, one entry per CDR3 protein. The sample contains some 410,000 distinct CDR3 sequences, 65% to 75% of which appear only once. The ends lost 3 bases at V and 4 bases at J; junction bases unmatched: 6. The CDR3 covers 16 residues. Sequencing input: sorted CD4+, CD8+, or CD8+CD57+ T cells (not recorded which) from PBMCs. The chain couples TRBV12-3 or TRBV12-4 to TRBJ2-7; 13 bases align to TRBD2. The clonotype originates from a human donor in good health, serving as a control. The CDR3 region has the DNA TGTGCCAGCAGTTTCATACTAGCGGGGGGGCTTTACGAGCAGTACTTC. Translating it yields CASSFILAGGLYEQYF.